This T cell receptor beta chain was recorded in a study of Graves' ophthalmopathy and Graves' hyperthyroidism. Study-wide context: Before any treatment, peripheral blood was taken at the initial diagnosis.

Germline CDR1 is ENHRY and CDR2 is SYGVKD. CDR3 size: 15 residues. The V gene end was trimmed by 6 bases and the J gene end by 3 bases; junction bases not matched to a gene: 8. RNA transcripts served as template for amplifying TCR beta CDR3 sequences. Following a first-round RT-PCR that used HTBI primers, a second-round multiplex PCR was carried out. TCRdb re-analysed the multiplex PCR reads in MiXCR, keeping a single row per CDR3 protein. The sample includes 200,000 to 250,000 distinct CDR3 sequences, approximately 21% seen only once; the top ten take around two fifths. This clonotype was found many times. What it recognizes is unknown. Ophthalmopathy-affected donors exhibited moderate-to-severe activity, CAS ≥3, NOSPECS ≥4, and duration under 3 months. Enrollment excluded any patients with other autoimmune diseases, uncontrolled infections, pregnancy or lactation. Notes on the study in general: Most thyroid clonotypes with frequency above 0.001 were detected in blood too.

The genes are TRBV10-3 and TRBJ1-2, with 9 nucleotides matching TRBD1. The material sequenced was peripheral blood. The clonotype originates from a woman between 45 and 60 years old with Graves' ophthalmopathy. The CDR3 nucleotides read TGTGCCATCAGCCGTACCGACAGGGGGGACTATGGCTACACCTTC. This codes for CAISRTDRGDYGYTF.